This T cell receptor (beta chain) was sequenced for a study of T cell repertoires in cytomegalovirus infection. TCRdb processed the reads anew with MiXCR; each CDR3 protein has one entry. Among 290,000 or so distinct CDR3 sequences listed, about 26% were seen once. V was pared by 4 bases and J by 5 bases, with 14 bases between. The CDR3 is 15 amino acids. The chain recombines TRBV12-3 or TRBV12-4 with TRBJ1-4, with D possibly matching TRBD1 (5 bases). The TCR sequence derives from a human donor in good health (CMV status not recorded). Some clones in this sample may be carry-over from other donors' samples. The sequenced sample was PBMCs. The CDR3 reads CASSSRDLPNEKLFF. In DNA, the CDR3 is TGTGCCAGCAGTTCCCGGGACCTCCCAAATGAAAAACTGTTTTTT.